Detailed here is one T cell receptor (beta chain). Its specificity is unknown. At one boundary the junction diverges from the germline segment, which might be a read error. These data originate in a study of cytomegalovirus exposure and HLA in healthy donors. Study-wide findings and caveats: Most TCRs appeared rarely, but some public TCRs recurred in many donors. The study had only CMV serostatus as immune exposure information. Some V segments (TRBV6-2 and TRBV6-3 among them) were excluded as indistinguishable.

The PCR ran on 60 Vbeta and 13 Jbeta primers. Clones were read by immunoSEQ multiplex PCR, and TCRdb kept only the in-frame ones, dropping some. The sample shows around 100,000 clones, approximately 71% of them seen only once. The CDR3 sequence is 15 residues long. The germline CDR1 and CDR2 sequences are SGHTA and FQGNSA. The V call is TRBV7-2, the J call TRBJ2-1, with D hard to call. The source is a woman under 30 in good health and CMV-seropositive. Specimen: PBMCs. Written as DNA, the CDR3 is TGTGCCAGCAACTTAGACGCTAGTGCCCACAATGAGCAGTTCTTC. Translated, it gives CASNLDASAHNEQFF.